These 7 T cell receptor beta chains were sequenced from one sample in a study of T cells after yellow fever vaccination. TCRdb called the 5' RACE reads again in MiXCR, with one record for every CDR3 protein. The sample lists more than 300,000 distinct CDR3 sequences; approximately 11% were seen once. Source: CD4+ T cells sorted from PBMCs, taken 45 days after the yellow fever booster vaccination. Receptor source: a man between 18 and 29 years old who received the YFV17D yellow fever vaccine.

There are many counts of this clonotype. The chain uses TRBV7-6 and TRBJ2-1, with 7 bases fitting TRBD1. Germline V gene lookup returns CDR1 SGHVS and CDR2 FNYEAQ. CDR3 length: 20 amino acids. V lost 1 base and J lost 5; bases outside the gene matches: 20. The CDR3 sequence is CASSLEPWGQSLGRDNEQFF. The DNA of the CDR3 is TGTGCCAGCAGCTTAGAACCTTGGGGACAGAGTTTAGGTCGGGACAATGAGCAGTTCTTC.

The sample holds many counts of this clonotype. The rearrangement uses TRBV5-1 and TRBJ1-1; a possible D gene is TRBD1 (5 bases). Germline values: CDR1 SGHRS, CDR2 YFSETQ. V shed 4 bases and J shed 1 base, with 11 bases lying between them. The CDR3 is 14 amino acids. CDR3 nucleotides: TGCGCCAGCAGCAGGGGACGTCAGAACACTGAAGCTTTCTTT. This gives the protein CASSRGRQNTEAFF.

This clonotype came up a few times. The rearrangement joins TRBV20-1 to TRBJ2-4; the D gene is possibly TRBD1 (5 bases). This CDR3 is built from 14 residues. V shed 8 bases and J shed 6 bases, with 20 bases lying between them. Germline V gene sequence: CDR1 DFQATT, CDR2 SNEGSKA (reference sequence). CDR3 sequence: CSSSPQGRGNIQYF. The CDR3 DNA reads TGCAGTTCGTCTCCCCAGGGAAGGGGAAACATTCAGTACTTC.

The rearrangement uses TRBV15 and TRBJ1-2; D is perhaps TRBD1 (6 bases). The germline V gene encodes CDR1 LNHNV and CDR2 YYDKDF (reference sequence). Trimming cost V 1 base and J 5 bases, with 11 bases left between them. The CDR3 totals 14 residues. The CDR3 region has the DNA TGTGCCACCAGCAGAGGAGGGGGGGCGTATGGCTACACCTTC. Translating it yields CATSRGGGAYGYTF.

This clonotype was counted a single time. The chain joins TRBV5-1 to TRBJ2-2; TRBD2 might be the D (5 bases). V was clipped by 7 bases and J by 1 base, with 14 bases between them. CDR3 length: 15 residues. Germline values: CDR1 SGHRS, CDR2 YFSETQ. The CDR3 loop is CASGTPGWNTGELFF. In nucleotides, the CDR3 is TGCGCCAGCGGAACTCCGGGATGGAACACCGGGGAGCTGTTTTTT.

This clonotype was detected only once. The chain's CDR3 is CASRHRDREYGYTF. As DNA, the CDR3 is TGTGCCAGCAGGCACCGGGACAGGGAATATGGCTACACCTTC. The rearrangement uses TRBV6-5 and TRBJ1-2, with 9 bases lining up with TRBD1. V lost 6 bases to trimming and J lost 5 bases; unmatched junction nucleotides: 7. Germline V lookup: CDR1 MNHEY, CDR2 SVGAGI. The CDR3 extends over 14 amino acids.

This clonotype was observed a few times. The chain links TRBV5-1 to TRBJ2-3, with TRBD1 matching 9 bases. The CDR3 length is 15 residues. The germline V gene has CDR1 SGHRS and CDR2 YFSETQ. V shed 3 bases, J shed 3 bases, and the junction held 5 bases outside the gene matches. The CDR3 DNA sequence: TGCGCCAGCAGCTCGGGGACAGGGATGACAGATACGCAGTATTTT. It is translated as CASSSGTGMTDTQYF.